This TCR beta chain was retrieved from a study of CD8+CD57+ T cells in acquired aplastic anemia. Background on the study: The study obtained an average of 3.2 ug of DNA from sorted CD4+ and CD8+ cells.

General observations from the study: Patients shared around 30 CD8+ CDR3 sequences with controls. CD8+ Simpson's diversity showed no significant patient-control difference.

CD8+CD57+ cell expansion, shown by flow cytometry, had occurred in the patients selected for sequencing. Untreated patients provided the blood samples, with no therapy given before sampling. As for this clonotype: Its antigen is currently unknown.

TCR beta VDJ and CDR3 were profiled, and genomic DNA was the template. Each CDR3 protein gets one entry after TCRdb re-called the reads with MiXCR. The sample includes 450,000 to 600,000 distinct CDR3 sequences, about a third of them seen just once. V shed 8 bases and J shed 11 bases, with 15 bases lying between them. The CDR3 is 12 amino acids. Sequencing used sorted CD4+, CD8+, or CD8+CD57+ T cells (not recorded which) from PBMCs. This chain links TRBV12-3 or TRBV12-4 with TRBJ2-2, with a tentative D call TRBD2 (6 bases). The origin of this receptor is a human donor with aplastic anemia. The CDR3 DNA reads TGTGCCAGCCATGGGGTCGGGAGCGAGCTGTTTTTT. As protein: CASHGVGSELFF.